This T cell receptor (beta chain) was recovered during a study of beta chain features in type 1 diabetes. Whole-study results and caveats: Patients with Type 1 diabetes showed moderately but significantly shorter TCRB CDR3s in all four CD4+ subsets.

In germline, CDR1 is SGHRS, CDR2 YFSETQ. V was cut by 4 bases and J by 2 bases, with 5 bases left in between. The CDR3 runs to 12 residues. All of the isolated RNA was reverse transcribed, so expressed TCRB transcripts were sequenced. TCRdb keeps only in-frame clones here, not all; method: immunoSEQ multiplex PCR. This sample carries some 410,000 clones, over 9.5% of them seen once, and the ten largest clones take 0.04% to 0.05%. Points on this clone: Its antigen is currently unknown.

V and J are TRBV5-1 and TRBJ2-3; D is uncertain. This clonotype was sampled from a woman aged 18 to 35 in good health. The sequenced sample consisted of naive CD4+ T cells from blood. The CDR3 spells CASSPPTDTQYF. The DNA for the CDR3 is TGCGCCAGCAGCCCCCCCACAGATACGCAGTATTTT.